A single sample is the source of the 22 T cell receptor beta chains below, sequenced in a study of siplizumab effects on memory and regulatory T cells. Data came from immunoSEQ multiplex PCR; TCRdb stores just in-frame clones and leaves some out. Of tens of thousands of clones detected, 79% appear once; the ten largest clones hold about 0.42%. The sample taken for sequencing was memory CD4+ T cells sorted from blood. The receptors were gathered from a human donor in good health.

The V gene is TRBV19, the J gene TRBJ1-6, with D tentatively TRBD1 (6 bases). CDR3 length: 14 amino acids. Trimming shortened V by 3 bases and J by 7 bases, and 10 bases separated the two germline ends. The germline CDR1 and CDR2 sequences are LNHDA and SQIVND (reference sequence). CDR3 nucleotide sequence: TGTGCCAGTAGTATCGGCAGGGGCAATTCACCCCTCCACTTT. Its translation is CASSIGRGNSPLHF.

The genes are TRBV16 and TRBJ1-2; no firm D call. From germline, CDR1 is KGHSY and CDR2 FQNENV. V lost 0 bases, J lost 7 bases, and 12 bases lay in between. The CDR3 runs to 14 residues. The CDR3 protein is CASSQSRAEVGYTF. The CDR3 nucleotides read TGTGCCAGCAGCCAATCAAGGGCCGAGGTTGGCTACACCTTC.

CDR3 amino acids: CASNHPRRREMIAKNIQYF. CDR3 DNA: TGCGCCAGCAACCACCCCCGTAGGCGGGAGATGATAGCCAAAAACATTCAGTACTTC. The gene calls are TRBV23-1 and TRBJ2-4, with 7 bases lining up with TRBD2. TRBV23-1 is marked as an open reading frame, function uncertain. V was clipped by 7 bases and J by 0 bases; unmatched bases: 18. The CDR3 consists of 19 residues.

The chain links TRBV7-9 to TRBJ2-7, with 8 bases that match TRBD2. The V segment lost 4 bases and the J segment 0 bases; nucleotides outside the gene matches: 5. This CDR3 comprises 15 residues. The V gene's germline CDR1 is SEHNR and CDR2 FQNEAQ (reference sequence). CDR3 DNA: TGTGCCAGCAGCTCACGGGGGGGAGACTCCTACGAGCAGTACTTC. It yields the protein CASSSRGGDSYEQYF.

This clone was recorded only once. The J gene is TRBJ1-2, the V gene TRBV19, with 10 nucleotides matching TRBD1. CDR3 length: 14 residues. J lost 8 bases, V lost 6 bases, and 9 bases had no gene match. Looked up from germline, CDR1 is LNHDA and CDR2 is SQIVND (reference sequence). CDR3 coding DNA: TGTGCCAGTAGATCTACCGGGACAGGGGACGGCTACACCTTC. It yields the protein CASRSTGTGDGYTF.

V gene TRBV7-8 combines with J gene TRBJ1-1; D unclear. Germline CDR1 SGHVS, CDR2 FQNEAQ. Trimming stripped 5 bases from V and 5 bases from J, with 12 bases between. The CDR3 totals 13 residues. CDR3 region: CASSRAYRTEAFF. In DNA form, the CDR3 reads TGTGCCAGCAGCAGGGCCTATCGGACTGAAGCTTTCTTT.

This chain uses TRBV27 with TRBJ2-6, with a tentative D call TRBD2 (7 bases). The CDR3 sequence is 16 residues long. Trimming pared 9 bases from V and 0 bases from J, leaving 15 bases between. Germline assignment: CDR1 MNHEY and CDR2 SMNVEV (reference sequence). The CDR3 region has the DNA TGTGCCAGTAGGGGGGGAGGGACCTCTGGGGCCAACGTCCTGACTTTC. Residues: CASRGGGTSGANVLTF.

The V gene is TRBV7-2, the J gene TRBJ1-3; D is ambiguous. CDR3 length equals 13 residues. The germline gives CDR1 SGHTA, CDR2 FQGNSA. V was cut by 5 bases and J by 3 bases, with 8 bases left in between. CDR3 sequence: CASSPRVGNTIYF. CDR3 DNA sequence: TGTGCCAGCAGCCCTCGGGTTGGAAACACCATATATTTT.

This chain's CDR3 is CASSIEEGAGYGYTF. The CDR3 DNA follows: TGTGCCAGCAGTATTGAGGAGGGGGCAGGCTATGGCTACACCTTC. This chain links TRBV6-1 with TRBJ1-2, with 7 nucleotides matching TRBD1. CDR1 MNHNS and CDR2 SASEGT come from the germline V gene. Trimming cost V 5 bases and J 4 bases; bases outside gene matches: 10. The CDR3 sequence is 15 residues long.

This clone was recorded only once. The V gene is TRBV7-3, the J gene TRBJ2-7, with D perhaps TRBD1 or TRBD2 (5 bases each). The CDR3 runs 14 residues. CDR1 and CDR2 (germline): SGHTA, FQGTGA. The V gene lost 1 base and the J gene lost 7 bases, with 14 bases spanning the gap. The CDR3 DNA reads as TGTGCCAGCAGCTTAAGGGACCCATTGTGGGAGCAGTACTTC. Amino acid sequence: CASSLRDPLWEQYF. Variable domain in full (rest from reference TRBV7-3 and TRBJ2-7): GAGVSQTPSNKVTEKGKYVELRCDPISGHTALYWYRQSLGQGPEFLIYFQGTGAADDSGLPNDRFFAVRPEGSVSTLKIQRTERGDSAVYLCASSLRDPLWEQYFGPGTRLTVT.

The J gene is TRBJ2-7, the V gene TRBV5-1; no clear D. Between the trimmed V and J ends, which lost 0 bases and 2 bases, there was a span of 6 bases. The CDR3 length is 13 residues. Germline lookup yields CDR1 SGHRS and CDR2 YFSETQ. The CDR3 DNA reads TGCGCCAGCAGCTTGGACAGTCCCTACGAGCAGTACTTC. Its protein product is CASSLDSPYEQYF.

This clone showed up just a few times. The chain uses TRBV10-3 and TRBJ1-3; a possible D gene is TRBD1 (5 bases). Trimming removed 3 bases at V and 7 bases at J, with 7 bases between. Germline V lookup: CDR1 ENHRY, CDR2 SYGVKD. CDR3 size: 12 residues. CDR3: CAISDPGNTIYF. The CDR3 DNA reads TGTGCCATCAGTGACCCAGGGAACACCATATATTTT.

Concerning this clone: Other DNA sequences in this specimen translate into the identical CDR3. As DNA, the CDR3 is TGTGCCAGCAGGGTTCAAAGTGAGGTGTACACTGAAGCTTTCTTT. Protein sequence: CASRVQSEVYTEAFF. The chain has TRBV6-1 and TRBJ1-1; D is ambiguous. Germline loops: CDR1 MNHNS, CDR2 SASEGT. Deletions cut 6 bases from V and 3 bases from J, with 17 bases between. The CDR3 sequence is 15 residues long.

The rearrangement uses TRBV20-1 and TRBJ1-2; TRBD1 might be the D (6 bases). V was pared by 5 bases and J by 8 bases, with 12 bases between. Germline CDR1 reads DFQATT; CDR2 reads SNEGSKA (reference sequence). The CDR3 is 11 amino acids. CDR3 DNA sequence: TGCAGTGCTCGGACAGCCCCCGGCTACACCTTC. It codes for CSARTAPGYTF.

The chain carries TRBV30 and TRBJ1-1; 7 bases are shared with TRBD1. The germline CDR1 and CDR2 sequences are GTSNPN and SVGIG (reference sequence). The V gene end was trimmed by 3 bases and the J gene end by 7 bases; junction bases not matched to a gene: 8. This CDR3 has 13 amino acids. In DNA, the CDR3 is TGTGCCTGGAGAGCCTCGACAGGGCGTGAAGCTTTCTTT. Amino acid sequence: CAWRASTGREAFF.

CDR3 nucleotides: TGTGCCAGCAAGTCGGAGGAAAAACTGTTTTTT. It is translated as CASKSEEKLFF. The rearrangement joins TRBV28 to TRBJ1-4; D gene unclear. The germline V and J ends were trimmed by 7 bases and 8 bases, with 8 bases remaining between them. The length of the CDR3 is 11 residues. Germline V gene sequence: CDR1 MDHEN, CDR2 SYDVKM.

The rearrangement uses TRBV5-6 and TRBJ2-7; 8 bases are a match to TRBD2. After removal of 0 bases from V and 2 bases from J, the junction contained 7 bases not matched to a gene. Germline values: CDR1 SGHDT, CDR2 YYEEEE. The CDR3 contains 16 residues. CDR3 amino acids: CASSLGKRGLPYEQYF. CDR3 sequence (DNA): TGTGCCAGCAGCTTGGGTAAGCGGGGGCTCCCCTACGAGCAGTACTTC.

The rearrangement joins TRBV7-3 to TRBJ1-1; TRBD1 is a possible D gene (6 bases). Trimming stripped 5 bases from V and 0 bases from J, with 19 bases between. Germline V CDR1 and CDR2: SGHTA, FQGTGA. The CDR3 extends over 17 amino acids. CDR3 region: CASSIQGNAGMNTEAFF. CDR3 bases: TGTGCCAGCAGCATACAGGGTAACGCGGGCATGAACACTGAAGCTTTCTTT.

This clone was counted only a few times. The chain couples TRBV28 to TRBJ2-7; 7 positions agree with TRBD1. The ends lost 6 bases at V and 13 bases at J; junction bases unmatched: 12. Germline V gene sequence: CDR1 MDHEN, CDR2 SYDVKM. The CDR3 sequence is 12 residues long. This CDR3 is CASSTNNRGKYF. CDR3 DNA: TGTGCCAGCAGCACAAACAACAGGGGAAAATACTTC. The full variable domain, rest sourced from reference TRBV28 and TRBJ2-7, is DVKVTQSSRYLVKRTGEKVFLECVQDMDHENMFWYRQDPGLGLRLIYFSYDVKMKEKGDIPEGYSVSREKKERFSLILESASTNQTSMYLCASSTNNRGKYFGPGTRLTVT.

The table lists this clone with a few counts. The gene calls are TRBV7-2 and TRBJ2-2; D is undetermined. Trimming took off 1 base at V and 1 base at J, with 7 bases between the two ends. This CDR3 has 15 residues. Germline CDR1 SGHTA, CDR2 FQGNSA. The DNA of the CDR3 is TGTGCCAGCAGCTTAGTTGGGATGAACACCGGGGAGCTGTTTTTT. It yields the protein CASSLVGMNTGELFF. The complete variable domain, with remaining parts taken from reference TRBV7-2 and TRBJ2-2, reads GAGVSQSPSNKVTEKGKDVELRCDPISGHTALYWYRQSLGQGLEFLIYFQGNSAPDKSGLPSDRFSAERTGGSVSTLTIQRTQQEDSAVYLCASSLVGMNTGELFFGEGSRLTVL.

The chain uses TRBV7-8 and TRBJ1-2; no reliable D call. Germline V gene lookup returns CDR1 SGHVS and CDR2 FQNEAQ. Trimming removed 1 base at V and 1 base at J, with 7 bases between. The CDR3 runs to 14 residues. Here the CDR3 reads CASSLGPGNYGYTF. The CDR3 coding sequence is TGTGCCAGCAGCTTAGGTCCGGGTAACTATGGCTACACCTTC.

This clone occurred once. This sequence joins TRBV7-2 and TRBJ1-5; D perhaps matches TRBD1 (6 bases). CDR1 is SGHTA, CDR2 FQGNSA, per germline. This CDR3 spans 15 amino acids. Deletions cut 5 bases from V and 1 base from J, with 12 bases between. CDR3 protein: CASSVTGTSNQPQHF. As DNA, the CDR3 is TGTGCCAGCAGCGTAACCGGGACAAGCAATCAGCCCCAGCATTTT. The full variable domain, with the rest looked up from reference TRBV7-2 and TRBJ1-5, is GAGVSQSPSNKVTEKGKDVELRCDPISGHTALYWYRQSLGQGLEFLIYFQGNSAPDKSGLPSDRFSAERTGGSVSTLTIQRTQQEDSAVYLCASSVTGTSNQPQHFGDGTRLSIL.